This record looks at one T cell receptor beta chain sequence and its context. Seattle researchers signed up patients amid active infection and tracked them longitudinally. Per the original data handling: Cell counts per sample came from amplifying reference gene primers. Data came from immunoSEQ multiplex PCR; TCRdb stores just in-frame clones and leaves some out. V and J calls plus clone size are reproduced from that table; the DNA served to infer D and trimming. The data hold around 480,000 clones, with around 88% observed a single time. This entry comes from a study of blood T cell repertoires in COVID-19. This receptor was taken from a woman aged 45 to 65 with COVID-19, enrolled during active disease. Sequencing input: peripheral blood.

Here the CDR3 reads CASSVSYLNTEAFF. The CDR3 nucleotides read TGTGCCAGCAGCGTATCTTACTTGAACACTGAAGCTTTCTTT. The chain employs TRBV9 and TRBJ1-1; D not resolved. Per germline, CDR1 SGDLS and CDR2 YYNGEE. This CDR3 spans 14 amino acids. Trimming stripped 1 base from V and 0 bases from J, with 7 bases between.